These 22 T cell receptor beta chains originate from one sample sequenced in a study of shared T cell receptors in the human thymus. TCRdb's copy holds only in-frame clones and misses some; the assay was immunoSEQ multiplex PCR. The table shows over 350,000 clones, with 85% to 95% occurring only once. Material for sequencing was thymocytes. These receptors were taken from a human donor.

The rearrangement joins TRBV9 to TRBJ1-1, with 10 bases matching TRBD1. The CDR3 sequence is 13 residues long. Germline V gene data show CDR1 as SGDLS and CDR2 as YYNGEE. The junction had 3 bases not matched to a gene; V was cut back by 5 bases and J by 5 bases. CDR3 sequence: CASRGQGRTEAFF. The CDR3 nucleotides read TGTGCCAGCAGGGGACAGGGGAGGACTGAAGCTTTCTTT.

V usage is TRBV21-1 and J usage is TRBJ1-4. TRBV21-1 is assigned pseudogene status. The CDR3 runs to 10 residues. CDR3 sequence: CASSPGSSFF. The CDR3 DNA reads TGTGCCAGCAGCCCCGGGAGCTCTTTTTTT.

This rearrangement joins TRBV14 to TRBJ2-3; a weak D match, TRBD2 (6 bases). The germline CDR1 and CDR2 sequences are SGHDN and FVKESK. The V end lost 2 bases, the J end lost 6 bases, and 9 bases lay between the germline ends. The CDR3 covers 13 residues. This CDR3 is CASSQFLADTQYF. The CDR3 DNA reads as TGTGCCAGCAGCCAATTCCTAGCGGATACGCAGTATTTT.

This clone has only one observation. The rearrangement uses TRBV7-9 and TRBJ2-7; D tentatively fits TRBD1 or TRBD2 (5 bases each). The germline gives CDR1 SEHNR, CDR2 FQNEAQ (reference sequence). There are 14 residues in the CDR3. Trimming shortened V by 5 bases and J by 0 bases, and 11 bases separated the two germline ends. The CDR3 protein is CASSRDGGSYEQYF. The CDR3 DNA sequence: TGTGCCAGCAGCCGGGACGGAGGCTCCTACGAGCAGTACTTC. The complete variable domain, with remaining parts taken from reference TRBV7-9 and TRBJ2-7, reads DTGVSQNPRHKITKRGQNVTFRCDPISEHNRLYWYRQTLGQGPEFLTYFQNEAQLEKSRLLSDRFSAERPKGSFSTLEIQRTEQGDSAMYLCASSRDGGSYEQYFGPGTRLTVT.

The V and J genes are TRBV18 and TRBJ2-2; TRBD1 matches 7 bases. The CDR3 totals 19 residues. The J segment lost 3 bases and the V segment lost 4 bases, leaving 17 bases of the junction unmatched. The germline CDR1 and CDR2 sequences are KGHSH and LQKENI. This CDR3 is CASSQIPQTGTAYTGELFF. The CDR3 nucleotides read TGTGCCAGCTCACAAATTCCTCAGACCGGGACAGCCTACACCGGGGAGCTGTTTTTT.

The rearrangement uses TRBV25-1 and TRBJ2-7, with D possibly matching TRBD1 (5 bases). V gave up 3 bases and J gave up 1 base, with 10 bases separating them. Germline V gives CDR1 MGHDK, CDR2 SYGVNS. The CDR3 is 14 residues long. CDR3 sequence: CASSEWGRSYEQYF. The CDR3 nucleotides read TGTGCCAGCAGTGAGTGGGGCAGGTCCTACGAGCAGTACTTC.

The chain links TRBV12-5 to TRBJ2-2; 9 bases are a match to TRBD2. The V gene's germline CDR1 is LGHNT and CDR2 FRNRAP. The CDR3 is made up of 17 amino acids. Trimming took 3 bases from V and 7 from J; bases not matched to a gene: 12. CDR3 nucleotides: TGTGCTAGTGGTTTTGCTACGGCTAGCGGGAATCACGGGGAGCTGTTTTTT. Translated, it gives CASGFATASGNHGELFF.

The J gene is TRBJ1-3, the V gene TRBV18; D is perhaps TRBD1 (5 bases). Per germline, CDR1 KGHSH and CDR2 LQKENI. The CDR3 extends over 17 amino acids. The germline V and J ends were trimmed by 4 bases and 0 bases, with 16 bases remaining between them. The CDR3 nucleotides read TGTGCCAGCTCACGACGGGACCTAACACTCTCTGGAAACACCATATATTTT. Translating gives CASSRRDLTLSGNTIYF.

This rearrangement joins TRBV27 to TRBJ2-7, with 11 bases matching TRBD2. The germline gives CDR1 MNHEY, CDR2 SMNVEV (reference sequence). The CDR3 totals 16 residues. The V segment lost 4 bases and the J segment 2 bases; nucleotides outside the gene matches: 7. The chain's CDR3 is CASSCWGTSGTYEQYF. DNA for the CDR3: TGTGCCAGCAGTTGTTGGGGGACTAGCGGAACCTACGAGCAGTACTTC.

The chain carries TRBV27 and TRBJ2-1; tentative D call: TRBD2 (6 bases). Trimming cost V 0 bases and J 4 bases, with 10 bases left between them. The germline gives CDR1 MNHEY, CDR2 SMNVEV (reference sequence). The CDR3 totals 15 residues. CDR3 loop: CASSLSAGPYNEQFF. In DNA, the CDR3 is TGTGCCAGCAGTTTATCGGCGGGGCCATACAATGAGCAGTTCTTC.

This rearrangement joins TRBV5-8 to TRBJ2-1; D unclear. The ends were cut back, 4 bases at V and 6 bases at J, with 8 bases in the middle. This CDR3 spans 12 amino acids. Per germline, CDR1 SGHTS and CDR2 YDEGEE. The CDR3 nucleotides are TGTGCCAGCAGCCCGATTGGCAATGAGCAGTTCTTC. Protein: CASSPIGNEQFF. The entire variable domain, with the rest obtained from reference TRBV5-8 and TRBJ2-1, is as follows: EAGVTQSPTHLIKTRGQQATLRCSPISGHTSVYWYQQALGLGLQFLLWYDEGEERNRGNFPPRFSGRQFPNYSSELNVNALELEDSALYLCASSPIGNEQFFGPGTRLTVL.

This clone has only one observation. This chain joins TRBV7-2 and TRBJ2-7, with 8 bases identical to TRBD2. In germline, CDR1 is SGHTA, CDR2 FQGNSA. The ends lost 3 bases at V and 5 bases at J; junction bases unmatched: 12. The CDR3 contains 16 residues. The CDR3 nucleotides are TGTGCCAGCAGCTTCTCTACCGGGACTAGGAGGAACGAGCAGTACTTC. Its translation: CASSFSTGTRRNEQYF.

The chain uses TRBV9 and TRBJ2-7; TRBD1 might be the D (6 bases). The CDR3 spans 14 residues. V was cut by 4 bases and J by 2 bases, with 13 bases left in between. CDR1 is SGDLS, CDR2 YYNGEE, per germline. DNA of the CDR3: TGTGCCAGCAGCACAAGACAGGCCCCCTACGAGCAGTACTTC. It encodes CASSTRQAPYEQYF.

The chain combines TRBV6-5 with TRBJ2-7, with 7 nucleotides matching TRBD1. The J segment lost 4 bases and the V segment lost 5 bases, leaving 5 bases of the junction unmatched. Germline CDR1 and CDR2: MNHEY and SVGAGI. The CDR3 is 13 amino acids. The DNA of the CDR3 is TGTGCCAGCAGTGAAGACAGGGTTTACGAGCAGTACTTC. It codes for CASSEDRVYEQYF.

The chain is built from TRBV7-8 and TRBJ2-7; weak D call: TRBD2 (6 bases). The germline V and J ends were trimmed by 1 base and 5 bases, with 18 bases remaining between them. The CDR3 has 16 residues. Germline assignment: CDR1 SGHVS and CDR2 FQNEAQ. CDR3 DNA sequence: TGTGCCAGCAGCTTAGAATGTTGGGGGAGGATCCACGAGCAGTACTTC. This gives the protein CASSLECWGRIHEQYF.

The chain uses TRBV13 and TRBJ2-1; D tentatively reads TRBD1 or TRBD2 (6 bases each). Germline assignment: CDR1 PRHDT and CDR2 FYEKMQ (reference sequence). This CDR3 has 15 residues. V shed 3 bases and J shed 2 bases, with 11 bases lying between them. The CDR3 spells CASSFRGPTYNEQFF. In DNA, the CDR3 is TGTGCCAGCAGCTTTCGGGGGCCAACCTACAATGAGCAGTTCTTC.

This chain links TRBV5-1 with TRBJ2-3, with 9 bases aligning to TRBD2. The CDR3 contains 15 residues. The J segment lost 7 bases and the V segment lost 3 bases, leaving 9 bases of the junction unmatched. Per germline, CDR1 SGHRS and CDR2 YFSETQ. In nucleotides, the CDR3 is TGCGCCAGCAGCTGGCCCCTTAGCGGGAGAAATACGCAGTATTTT. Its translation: CASSWPLSGRNTQYF.

The CDR3, as DNA: TGTGCCAGCAGCCACCGGGTGGCGGAATGTAATGAAGCTTTCTTT. Amino acid sequence: CASSHRVAECNEAFF. The rearrangement joins TRBV6-6 to TRBJ1-1; D uncertain. The CDR3 has 15 residues. The germline V gene encodes CDR1 MNHNY and CDR2 SVGAGI (reference sequence). V was cut by 6 bases and J by 7 bases, with 21 bases left in between.

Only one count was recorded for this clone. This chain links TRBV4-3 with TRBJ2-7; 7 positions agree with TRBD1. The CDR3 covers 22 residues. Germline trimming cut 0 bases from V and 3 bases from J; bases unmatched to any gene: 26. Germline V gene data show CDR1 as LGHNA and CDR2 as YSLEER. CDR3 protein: CASSQDDTIGGPAVPFGYEQYF. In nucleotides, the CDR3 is TGCGCCAGCAGCCAAGACGATACTATAGGGGGCCCGGCGGTCCCCTTTGGCTACGAGCAGTACTTC.

DNA for the CDR3: TGTGCCAGCAGTTTAATGCTAACTAGCGGGAGGCTACCCCTTTCCTACGAGCAGTACTTC. Its translation: CASSLMLTSGRLPLSYEQYF. The chain couples TRBV28 to TRBJ2-7, with TRBD2 matching over 12 bases. Trimming removed 2 bases from V and 1 base from J; junction bases left unmatched: 15. This CDR3 is built from 20 residues. The germline V gene has CDR1 MDHEN and CDR2 SYDVKM.

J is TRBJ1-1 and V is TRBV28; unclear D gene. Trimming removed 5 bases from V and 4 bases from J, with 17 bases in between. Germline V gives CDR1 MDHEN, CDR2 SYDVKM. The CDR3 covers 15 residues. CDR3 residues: CASSLTRVTGTEAFF. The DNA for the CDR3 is TGTGCCAGCAGTCTTACACGAGTAACGGGCACTGAAGCTTTCTTT.

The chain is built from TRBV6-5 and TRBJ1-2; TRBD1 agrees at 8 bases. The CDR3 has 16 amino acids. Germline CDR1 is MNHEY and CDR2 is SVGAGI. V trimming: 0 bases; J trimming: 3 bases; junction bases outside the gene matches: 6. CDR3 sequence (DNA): TGTGCCAGCAGTTACTCGATCAGGGGGCTGGACTATGGCTACACCTTC. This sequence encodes CASSYSIRGLDYGYTF.